Listed here are 32 T cell receptor beta chains from one sample, sequenced in a study of blood T cell repertoires in COVID-19. Clones were read by immunoSEQ multiplex PCR, and TCRdb kept only the in-frame ones, dropping some. In the table there are hundreds of thousands of clones, 89% of which are singletons. Sequencing used peripheral blood. The receptors were sampled from a woman aged 60-75 years with acute or convalescent COVID-19.

CDR3 amino acids: CASSYSRGQVADTQYF. DNA for the CDR3: TGTGCCAGCAGTTACTCGAGGGGGCAGGTGGCAGATACGCAGTATTTT. The gene calls are TRBV6-2 or TRBV6-3 and TRBJ2-3; 7 nucleotides align to TRBD1. J gave up 4 bases and V 0 bases, and 7 bases lay outside the gene matches. Germline V CDR1 and CDR2: MNHEY, SVGEGT. The CDR3 has 16 residues.

This clone was observed a single time. The chain couples TRBV4-3 to TRBJ2-2; D remains unclear. The CDR3 spans 16 residues. CDR1 and CDR2 (germline): LGHNA, YSLEER. Trimming removed 2 bases at V and 0 bases at J, with 10 bases between. DNA of the CDR3: TGCGCCAGCAGCCAATCGACACACGCGAACACCGGGGAGCTGTTTTTT. This translates into CASSQSTHANTGELFF.

The J gene is TRBJ1-4, the V gene TRBV30, with D possibly being TRBD1 (5 bases). This CDR3 comprises 13 residues. V was pared by 5 bases and J by 6 bases, with 13 bases between. Germline assignment: CDR1 GTSNPN and CDR2 SVGIG (reference sequence). The CDR3 reads CAWSWGQYEKLFF. The CDR3 DNA reads as TGTGCCTGGTCCTGGGGCCAGTATGAAAAACTGTTTTTT.

The chain employs TRBV15 and TRBJ2-1; D unclear. V shed 0 bases and J shed 3 bases, with 6 bases lying between them. Per germline, CDR1 LNHNV and CDR2 YYDKDF (reference sequence). The CDR3 is 14 amino acids. In DNA, the CDR3 is TGTGCCACCAGCAGAGATCTTTTCTACAATGAGCAGTTCTTC. This encodes CATSRDLFYNEQFF. Full variable domain (missing parts from reference TRBV15 and TRBJ2-1): DAMVIQNPRYQVTQFGKPVTLSCSQTLNHNVMYWYQQKSSQAPKLLFHYYDKDFNNEADTPDNFQSRRPNTSFCFLDIRSPGLGDTAMYLCATSRDLFYNEQFFGPGTRLTVL.

This chain's CDR3 is CASSLSWTPGRRGSYEQYF. The CDR3 DNA reads TGTGCCAGCAGTTTATCTTGGACTCCCGGGAGGAGAGGGTCCTACGAGCAGTACTTC. The chain is built from TRBV27 and TRBJ2-7; the match to TRBD2 covers 7 bases. Losses at the gene ends were 0 bases for V and 1 base for J; bases not matched to a gene: 15. Per the germline V gene, CDR1 is MNHEY and CDR2 is SMNVEV (reference sequence). This CDR3 contains 19 residues.

CDR3 coding DNA: TGCAGTGCTAGTTTCCGGGAGACCAAGAATTCACCCCTCCACTTT. Its translation: CSASFRETKNSPLHF. The rearrangement uses TRBV20-1 and TRBJ1-6; D not certain. The germline V and J ends were trimmed by 3 bases and 7 bases, with 16 bases remaining between them. Germline loops: CDR1 DFQATT, CDR2 SNEGSKA (reference sequence). This CDR3 spans 15 amino acids.

CDR3 region: CASSLTGRGRQETQYF. CDR3 coding DNA: TGTGCCAGCAGCTTAACGGGACGGGGGAGGCAAGAGACCCAGTACTTC. The V and J genes are TRBV7-9 and TRBJ2-5, with D perhaps TRBD2 (6 bases). Germline CDR1 is SEHNR and CDR2 is FQNEAQ (reference sequence). CDR3 length: 16 residues. The V and J ends lost 2 bases and 2 bases respectively, with 15 bases between them.

The V call is TRBV3-1 (or the pseudogene TRBV3-2), the J call TRBJ2-1, with a weak D call TRBD1 (6 bases). The CDR3 totals 14 residues. V was cut by 4 bases and J by 7 bases, with 14 bases left in between. Germline V lookup: CDR1 LGHDT, CDR2 YNNKEL (reference sequence). DNA for the CDR3: TGTGCCAGCAGCCTGGGACATGTCCGTAATGAGCAGTTCTTC. Its protein is CASSLGHVRNEQFF.

The chain carries TRBV15 and TRBJ1-5, with 10 bases that match TRBD1. V was pared by 5 bases and J by 7 bases, with 14 bases of the junction left unmatched. Germline V lookup: CDR1 LNHNV, CDR2 YYDKDF (reference sequence). The CDR3 has 17 residues. CDR3 DNA: TGTGCCACCAGCTCCCGTATAGACAGGGGGCGGCGGCAGCCCCAGCATTTT. This sequence encodes CATSSRIDRGRRQPQHF.

This clone appeared once. The rearrangement joins TRBV21-1 to TRBJ2-1; no check of the table's D call, TRBD2, against the DNA was made. TRBV21-1 is recorded as a pseudogene. This CDR3 is 13 amino acids long. Written as DNA, the CDR3 is TGTGCCAGCAGCAGGGGGAGGGCCAATGAGCAGTTCTTC. As protein: CASSRGRANEQFF.

The chain couples TRBV4-3 to TRBJ2-7; TRBD2 matches 7 bases. The CDR3 extends over 16 amino acids. The germline V gene encodes CDR1 LGHNA and CDR2 YSLEER. J was trimmed by 0 bases and V by 3 bases; bases with no gene match: 8. CDR3 sequence reads: CASSQGRLALSYEQYF. DNA for the CDR3: TGCGCCAGCAGCCAGGGTAGACTAGCCCTCTCCTACGAGCAGTACTTC.

The CDR3: CASSYSDRQNEQFF. The CDR3 nucleotides are TGTGCCAGCAGTTACTCCGACAGGCAGAATGAGCAGTTCTTC. This sequence joins TRBV6-2 or TRBV6-3 and TRBJ2-1; D perhaps matches TRBD1 (6 bases). The V gene lost 0 bases and the J gene lost 7 bases, with 10 bases spanning the gap. Germline loops: CDR1 MNHEY, CDR2 SVGEGT. CDR3 length: 14 amino acids.

The chain has TRBV10-3 and TRBJ1-6, with D tentatively TRBD1 (5 bases). The germline gives CDR1 ENHRY, CDR2 SYGVKD. V was clipped by 0 bases and J by 8 bases, with 11 bases between them. The CDR3 is 15 residues long. The CDR3 spells CAISESSQGYSPLHF. CDR3 nucleotide sequence: TGTGCCATCAGTGAGTCCTCTCAGGGTTATTCACCCCTCCACTTT.

V is TRBV5-8 and J is TRBJ1-1; D may be TRBD1 (5 bases). V lost 1 base, J lost 3 bases, and 10 bases lay in between. There are 14 residues in the CDR3. The germline V gene encodes CDR1 SGHTS and CDR2 YDEGEE. The CDR3 DNA reads as TGTGCCAGCAGCTTGATCCAGGGCGACACTGAAGCTTTCTTT. Translation gives CASSLIQGDTEAFF. The whole variable domain, remainder taken from reference TRBV5-8 and TRBJ1-1, is EAGVTQSPTHLIKTRGQQATLRCSPISGHTSVYWYQQALGLGLQFLLWYDEGEERNRGNFPPRFSGRQFPNYSSELNVNALELEDSALYLCASSLIQGDTEAFFGQGTRLTVV.

V is TRBV7-2 and J is TRBJ2-2; TRBD2 matches 14 bases. This CDR3 is 16 amino acids long. Germline CDR1 reads SGHTA; CDR2 reads FQGNSA. The junction had 6 bases not matched to a gene; V was cut back by 6 bases and J by 6 bases. The CDR3 nucleotides read TGTGCCAGCAGTCTTACGGGACTAGCGGGAGCCGGGGAGCTGTTTTTT. Residues: CASSLTGLAGAGELFF.

J is TRBJ2-3 and V is TRBV30; TRBD2 aligns across 8 bases. Germline V gives CDR1 GTSNPN, CDR2 SVGIG (reference sequence). The ends lost 0 bases at V and 4 bases at J; junction bases unmatched: 3. The CDR3 covers 14 residues. The CDR3 DNA sequence: TGTGCCTGGAGTGTTGGCGGGAGGCCAGATACGCAGTATTTT. Protein product: CAWSVGGRPDTQYF.

About this clone itself: In the same sample, other DNA sequences code for this CDR3. The chain has TRBV2 and TRBJ2-1; 11 bases match TRBD2. The germline V gene has CDR1 SNHLY and CDR2 FYNNEI. J was trimmed by 3 bases and V by 8 bases; bases with no gene match: 0. The CDR3 is made up of 13 amino acids. DNA for the CDR3: TGTGCCAGCCTAGCGGGAGGCTACAATGAGCAGTTCTTC. This sequence encodes CASLAGGYNEQFF. Looking up the rest from reference TRBV2 and TRBJ2-1 gives the full variable domain: EPEVTQTPSHQVTQMGQEVILRCVPISNHLYFYWYRQILGQKVEFLVSFYNNEISEKSEIFDDQFSVERPDGSNFTLKIRSTKLEDSAMYFCASLAGGYNEQFFGPGTRLTVL.

The chain employs TRBV6-5 and TRBJ2-7; 13 positions match TRBD2. The V and J ends lost 6 bases and 9 bases, in that order; junction bases with no gene match: 8. Germline V gene lookup returns CDR1 MNHEY and CDR2 SVGAGI. The CDR3 runs to 14 residues. CDR3 coding DNA: TGTGCCAGCAGCCCGGGACTAGCGGGAATCGGGCAGTACTTC. This sequence encodes CASSPGLAGIGQYF.

The chain recombines TRBV10-3 with TRBJ1-1; 8 bases line up with TRBD1. Germline CDR1 reads ENHRY; CDR2 reads SYGVKD. V was clipped by 3 bases and J by 7 bases; unmatched bases: 7. The CDR3 is 14 residues long. The CDR3: CAISDSGQANEAFF. The CDR3, as DNA: TGTGCCATCAGTGATTCGGGACAGGCAAATGAAGCTTTCTTT.

V usage is TRBV13 and J usage is TRBJ2-2; 11 bases agree with TRBD1. The CDR3 sequence is 15 residues long. V lost 5 bases and J lost 5; bases outside the gene matches: 4. Germline assignment: CDR1 PRHDT and CDR2 FYEKMQ (reference sequence). The CDR3 protein is CASSVGQGDTGELFF. As DNA, the CDR3 is TGTGCCAGCAGCGTGGGACAGGGGGATACCGGGGAGCTGTTTTTT.

The chain combines TRBV28 with TRBJ1-5; 7 bases agree with TRBD1. Germline loops: CDR1 MDHEN, CDR2 SYDVKM. With V trimmed by 5 bases and J by 7 bases, 14 bases remained unmatched. CDR3 length: 16 residues. The CDR3 region is CASSPTDRAPRQPQHF. DNA of the CDR3: TGTGCCAGCAGTCCGACCGACAGGGCTCCGAGGCAGCCCCAGCATTTT.

V is TRBV21-1 and J is TRBJ2-1; the D segment call TRBD1 is taken from the table without a DNA check. TRBV21-1 is an annotated pseudogene. CDR3 length: 16 amino acids. CDR3 sequence: CASSTSRDRGTNEQFF. The CDR3 coding sequence is TGTGCCAGCAGCACATCCCGGGACAGGGGGACCAATGAGCAGTTCTTC.

The J gene is TRBJ1-4, the V gene TRBV13; D ambiguous. Deletions cut 2 bases from V and 0 bases from J, with 13 bases between. The CDR3 runs 17 residues. CDR1 and CDR2 from the germline V gene are PRHDT and FYEKMQ (reference sequence). CDR3 protein: CASSLSPGAATNEKLFF. The CDR3 DNA reads TGTGCCAGCAGCTTAAGCCCGGGAGCGGCAACTAATGAAAAACTGTTTTTT.

The V and J genes are TRBV12-5 and TRBJ1-1; D possibly corresponds to TRBD1 (5 bases). The CDR3 is 13 residues long. Germline V gives CDR1 LGHNT, CDR2 FRNRAP. Trimming removed 4 bases from V and 5 bases from J, with 11 bases in between. For the CDR3, the DNA is TGTGCTAGTGGTTATGAGCCAGGGACTGAAGCTTTCTTT. Amino acids: CASGYEPGTEAFF.

The V and J genes are TRBV9 and TRBJ1-2; D may be TRBD1 (5 bases). This CDR3 comprises 17 residues. The V gene lost 4 bases and the J gene lost 2 bases, with 21 bases spanning the gap. CDR1 and CDR2 (germline): SGDLS, YYNGEE. The CDR3: CASSQTTGAGGNYGYTF. CDR3 sequence (DNA): TGTGCCAGCAGCCAAACAACCGGGGCCGGGGGGAACTATGGCTACACCTTC.

This chain joins TRBV7-3 and TRBJ2-1; 10 bases match TRBD2. The CDR3 runs 15 residues. From germline, CDR1 is SGHTA and CDR2 FQGTGA. The V segment lost 5 bases and the J segment 7 bases; nucleotides outside the gene matches: 8. The DNA of the CDR3 is TGTGCCAGCAGCCCTACTAGCGGGATACATAATGAGCAGTTCTTC. Its protein product is CASSPTSGIHNEQFF.

J is TRBJ2-2 and V is TRBV5-1, with a tentative D call TRBD1 (7 bases). The CDR3 is made up of 15 amino acids. Per the germline V gene, CDR1 is SGHRS and CDR2 is YFSETQ. Trimming shortened V by 0 bases and J by 6 bases, and 12 bases separated the two germline ends. The CDR3 reads CASSLVTGEAGELFF. The DNA for the CDR3 is TGCGCCAGCAGCTTGGTTACAGGGGAGGCCGGGGAGCTGTTTTTT.

About this clone: Other DNA sequences from this sample encode an identical CDR3 as well. The chain uses TRBV9 and TRBJ1-6, with TRBD1 matching over 7 bases. V shed 0 bases and J 5 bases; nucleotides not matched to a gene: 2. CDR3 length equals 15 residues. CDR1 is SGDLS and CDR2 is YYNGEE in the germline V gene. The CDR3 is CASSVAGGDNSPLHF. The CDR3 coding sequence is TGTGCCAGCAGCGTAGCAGGGGGAGATAATTCACCCCTCCACTTT.

The J gene is TRBJ2-5, the V gene TRBV7-2, with D hard to call. The CDR3 loop spans 12 amino acids. Trimming took 2 bases from V and 7 from J, leaving 8 bases between them. Germline V CDR1 and CDR2: SGHTA, FQGNSA. CDR3: CASSLISVTQYF. DNA of the CDR3: TGTGCCAGCAGCTTAATTTCCGTGACCCAGTACTTC.

The genes are TRBV12-3 or TRBV12-4 and TRBJ2-5; D is unresolved. Deletions cut 6 bases from V and 5 bases from J, with 7 bases between. This CDR3 comprises 11 residues. DNA of the CDR3: TGTGCCAGCAGGTCACGGGAGACCCAGTACTTC. It specifies CASRSRETQYF.

This clone turned up a few times. This chain uses TRBV19 with TRBJ1-3, with unresolved D. Trimming stripped 8 bases from V and 2 bases from J, with 4 bases between. Germline CDR1 reads LNHDA; CDR2 reads SQIVND (reference sequence). The CDR3 contains 11 residues. The CDR3 sequence: CASFAGNTIYF. In nucleotides, the CDR3 is TGTGCCAGTTTCGCTGGAAACACCATATATTTT. Based on the CDR3 plus reference TRBV19 and TRBJ1-3, the full variable domain is DGGITQSPKYLFRKEGQNVTLSCEQNLNHDAMYWYRQDPGQGLRLIYYSQIVNDFQKGDIAEGYSVSREKKESFPLTVTSAQKNPTAFYLCASFAGNTIYFGEGSWLTVV.

For this clone: Other DNA sequences in the same sample also yield this CDR3. The chain is built from TRBV5-6 and TRBJ2-7, with 7 bases lining up with TRBD2. Unmatched junction bases numbered 0, after V lost 0 bases and J lost 0 bases. The V gene's germline CDR1 is SGHDT and CDR2 YYEEEE. CDR3 length: 14 residues. CDR3: CASSLGTSSYEQYF. CDR3 nucleotides: TGTGCCAGCAGCTTGGGGACTAGCTCCTACGAGCAGTACTTC.